This T cell receptor (beta chain) comes out of a study of shared clonotypes between healthy human individuals. This clone was recorded only once. Its antigen remains unknown. Germline assignment: CDR1 SGHTA and CDR2 FQGNSA. The length of the CDR3 is 16 residues. With 5 bases clipped from V and 5 bases from J, the junction kept 7 bases outside the gene matches. General observations from the study: About 5% was the fraction of naive CD4 clonotypes found shared across a few donors.

The method was immunoSEQ multiplex PCR; TCRdb's version includes in-frame clones alone and lacks a portion of them. The sample shows 2 million to 2.5 million clones, approximately 94% of them seen only once. The chain links TRBV7-2 to TRBJ2-7; 15 nucleotides agree with TRBD2. The sample consisted of naive CD4+ T cells sorted from blood. Subset specified: CD45RA+ positively selected. The sequence was obtained from a man between 18 and 35 years old in good health. CDR3 amino acids: CASSLRTSGRVHEQYF. The CDR3 region has the DNA TGTGCCAGCAGCCTCCGGACTAGCGGGAGGGTCCACGAGCAGTACTTC.